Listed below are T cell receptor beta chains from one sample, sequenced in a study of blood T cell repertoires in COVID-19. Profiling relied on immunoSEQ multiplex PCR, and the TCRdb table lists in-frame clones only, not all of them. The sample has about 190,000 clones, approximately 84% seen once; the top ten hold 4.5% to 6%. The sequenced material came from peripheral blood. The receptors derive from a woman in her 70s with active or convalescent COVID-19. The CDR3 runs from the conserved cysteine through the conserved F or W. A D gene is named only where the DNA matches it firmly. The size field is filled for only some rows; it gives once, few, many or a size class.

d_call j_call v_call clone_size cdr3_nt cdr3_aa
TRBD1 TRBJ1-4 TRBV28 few TGTGCCAGCAGTTTATTGACAGGGGGCAGGAAAAAACTGTTTTTT CASSLLTGGRKKLFF
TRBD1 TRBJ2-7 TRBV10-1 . TGCGCCAGCAGTGGAGCGACCGGGACAGGGTCCTACGAGCAGTACTTC CASSGATGTGSYEQYF
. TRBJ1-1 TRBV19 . TGTGCCAGTAGTACTCTACCCGATGCCAACACTGAAGCTTTCTTT CASSTLPDANTEAFF
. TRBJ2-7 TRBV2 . TGTGCCAGCAGTGGACAGCGTTACGAGCAGTACTTC CASSGQRYEQYF
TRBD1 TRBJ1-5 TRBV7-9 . TGTGCCAGCAGCTTAGTGGGGACAGGGGGCAATCAGCCCCAGCATTTT CASSLVGTGGNQPQHF
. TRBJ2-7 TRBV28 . TGTGCCACCCATACAGGGAAATCCAGCTACGAGCAGTACTTC CATHTGKSSYEQYF
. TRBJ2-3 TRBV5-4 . TGTGCCAGCGCTAAGATCCTTGAAAATTCGCAGTATTTT CASAKILENSQYF
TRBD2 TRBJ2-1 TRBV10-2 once TGCGCCAGCAGTGGTAGCGGGAGGGCTAATGAGCAGTTCTTC CASSGSGRANEQFF
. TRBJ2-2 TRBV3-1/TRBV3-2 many TGTGCCAGCAGCGGGGGGTTATTCGACACCGGGGAGCTGTTTTTT CASSGGLFDTGELFF
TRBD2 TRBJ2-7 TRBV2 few TGTGCCAGCACCCTAGCGGGAGGGAATTACGAGCAGTACTTC CASTLAGGNYEQYF
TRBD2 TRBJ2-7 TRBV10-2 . TGCGCCAGCAGTGATCCCCAACTAGCGGGAGTACTCGAGCAGTACTTC CASSDPQLAGVLEQYF
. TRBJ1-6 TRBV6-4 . TGTGCCAGCAGCCCCGGGGGGTCGAGCTCACCCCTCCACTTT CASSPGGSSSPLHF
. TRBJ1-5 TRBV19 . TGTGCCAGTAGTGCCGGGGATCAGCCCCAGCATTTT CASSAGDQPQHF
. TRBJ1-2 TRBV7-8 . TGTGCCAGCAGCCCTACGACAGAGATTAACTATGGCTACACCTTC CASSPTTEINYGYTF
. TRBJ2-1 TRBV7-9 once TGTGCCAGCAGCTCCGAGTATGAGCAGTTCTTC CASSSEYEQFF
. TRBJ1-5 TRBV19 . TGTGCCAGTAATTGGGGCTATAGCAATCAGCCCCAGCATTTT CASNWGYSNQPQHF
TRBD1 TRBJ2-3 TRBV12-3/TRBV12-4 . TGTGCCAGCAAACAGGGGGGCACAGATACGCAGTATTTT CASKQGGTDTQYF
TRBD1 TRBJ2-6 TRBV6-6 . TGTGCCAGCACCACAGGGGGGTCTGGGGCCAACGTCCTGACTTTC CASTTGGSGANVLTF
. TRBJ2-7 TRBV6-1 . TGTGCCAGCAGTGAACCCGGGGGAGTGTTCTACGAGCAGTACTTC CASSEPGGVFYEQYF
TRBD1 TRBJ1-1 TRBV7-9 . TGTGCCAGCAGCTTAACCTCCGGGACAGGGAATAGAGCTTTCTTT CASSLTSGTGNRAFF
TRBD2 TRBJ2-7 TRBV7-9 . TGTGCCAGCAGCTTAGGAGGGAGGGCCTCCTACGAGCAGTACTTC CASSLGGRASYEQYF
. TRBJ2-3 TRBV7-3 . TGTGCCAGATTTAGTGGGGGCTTGGGCACAGATACGCAGTATTTT CARFSGGLGTDTQYF
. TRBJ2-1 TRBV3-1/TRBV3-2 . TGTGCCAGCAGCCAAGTTGAGCGGGAGCAGTTCTTC CASSQVEREQFF
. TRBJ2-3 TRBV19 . TGTGCCAGTAGTATAGATCTAATTACGCAGTATTTT CASSIDLITQYF
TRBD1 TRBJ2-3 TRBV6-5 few TGTGCCAGCAGTATTGGACAGGAAGGAGATACGCAGTATTTT CASSIGQEGDTQYF
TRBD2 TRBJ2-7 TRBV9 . TGTGCCAGCAGCCCGGGACTAGGCGACTACGAGCAGTACTTC CASSPGLGDYEQYF
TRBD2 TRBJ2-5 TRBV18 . TGTGCCAGCTCACCACTCAGACTAGCGGCTTCAGGGACCCAGTACTTC CASSPLRLAASGTQYF
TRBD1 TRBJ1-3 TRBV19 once TGTGCCAGTAGGACAGGGAGCTCTGGAAACACCATATATTTT CASRTGSSGNTIYF
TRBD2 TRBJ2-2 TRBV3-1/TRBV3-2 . TGTGCCAGCAGCTATGGGACTAGCGGGACCGGGGAGCTGTTTTTT CASSYGTSGTGELFF
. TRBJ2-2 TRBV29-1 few TGCAGCCACGGGGTCGGGGACACCGGGGAGCTGTTTTTT CSHGVGDTGELFF
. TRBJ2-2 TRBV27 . TGTGCCAGCAGTTTATCGGGAGCGGCCGGGGAGCTGTTTTTT CASSLSGAAGELFF
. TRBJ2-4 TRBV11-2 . TGTGCCAGCAGCTTAGGGACTAAAGGGGAAAACATTCAGTACTTC CASSLGTKGENIQYF
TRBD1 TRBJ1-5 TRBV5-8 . TGTGCCAGCAGCTTGGTGCGCAGGGGGCCAGATCAGCCCCAGCATTTT CASSLVRRGPDQPQHF
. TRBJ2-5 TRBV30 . TGTGCCTGGAGCCCTTTGGGCAACCAAGAGACCCAGTACTTC CAWSPLGNQETQYF
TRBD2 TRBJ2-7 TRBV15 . TGTGCCACCAGCCCAAGGACTAGCGGGAGGATGCACGAGCAGTACTTC CATSPRTSGRMHEQYF
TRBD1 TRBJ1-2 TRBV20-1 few TGCAGTGCTGACAGGGGGCTCGGCTACACCTTC CSADRGLGYTF
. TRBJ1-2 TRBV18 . TGTGCCAGCTCACCCCTAACAGAGGGTGGCTACACCTTC CASSPLTEGGYTF
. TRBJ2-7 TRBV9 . TGTGCCAGCAGGTTGACGGGACATACCTACGAGCAGTACTTC CASRLTGHTYEQYF
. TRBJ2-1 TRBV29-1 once TGCAGCGTTGAAGAAATCCAGGCCGGCAATGAGCAGTTCTTC CSVEEIQAGNEQFF
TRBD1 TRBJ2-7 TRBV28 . TGTGCCACCGGGACAGCCAGGTACGAGCAGTACTTC CATGTARYEQYF
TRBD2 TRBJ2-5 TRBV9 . TGTGCCAGCAGCGTACTAGCGGGAGGAGGGCAAGAGACCCAGTACTTC CASSVLAGGGQETQYF
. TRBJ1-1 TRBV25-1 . TGTGCCAGCAGTGAGGGTACAGCAGGGAACACTGAAGCTTTCTTT CASSEGTAGNTEAFF
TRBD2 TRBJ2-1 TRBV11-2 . TGTGCCAGCAGCTTAGGAGGGAGCGGGAGCCCCTACAATGAGCAGTTCTTC CASSLGGSGSPYNEQFF
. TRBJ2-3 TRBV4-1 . TGCGCCAGCAGCCTAGGACTCCTGTCGACAGATACGCAGTATTTT CASSLGLLSTDTQYF
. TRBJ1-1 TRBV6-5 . TGTGCCAGCAGCCGGGAGGAGGTATCTGAAGCTTTCTTT CASSREEVSEAFF
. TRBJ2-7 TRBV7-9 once TGTGCCAGCAGCTTTAGCCAGAACTCCTACGAGCAGTACTTC CASSFSQNSYEQYF
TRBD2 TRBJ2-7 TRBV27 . TGTGCCAGCGGCGATGCGGGAGGAGGGTACGAGCAGTACTTC CASGDAGGGYEQYF
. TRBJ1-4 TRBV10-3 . TGTGCCATCAGTGAGGGGCAGGGGGAAAAACTGTTTTTT CAISEGQGEKLFF
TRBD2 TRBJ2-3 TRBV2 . TGTGCCAGCAGTAGTCTAGCGGGCCCTAGCACAGATACGCAGTATTTT CASSSLAGPSTDTQYF
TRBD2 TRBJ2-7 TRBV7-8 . TGTGCCAGCAGTTCCGGGGGGGGCAGGCCCCGGGACTTTAGGGTCCAGCAGTACTTC CASSSGGGRPRDFRVQQYF